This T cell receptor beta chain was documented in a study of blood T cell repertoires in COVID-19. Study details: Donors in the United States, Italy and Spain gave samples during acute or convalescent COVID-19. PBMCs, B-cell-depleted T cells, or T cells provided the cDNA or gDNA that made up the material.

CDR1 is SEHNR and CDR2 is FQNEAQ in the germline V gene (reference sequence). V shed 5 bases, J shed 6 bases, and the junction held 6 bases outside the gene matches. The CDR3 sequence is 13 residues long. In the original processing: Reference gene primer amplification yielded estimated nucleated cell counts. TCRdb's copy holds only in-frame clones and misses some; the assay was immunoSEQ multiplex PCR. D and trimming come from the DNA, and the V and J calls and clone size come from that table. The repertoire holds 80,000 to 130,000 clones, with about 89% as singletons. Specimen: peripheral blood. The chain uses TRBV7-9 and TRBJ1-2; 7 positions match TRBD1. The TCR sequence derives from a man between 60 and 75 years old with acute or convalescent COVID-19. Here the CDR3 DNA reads TGTGCCAGCAGCGCAGGGGGGAGTGATGGCTACACCTTC. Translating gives CASSAGGSDGYTF.